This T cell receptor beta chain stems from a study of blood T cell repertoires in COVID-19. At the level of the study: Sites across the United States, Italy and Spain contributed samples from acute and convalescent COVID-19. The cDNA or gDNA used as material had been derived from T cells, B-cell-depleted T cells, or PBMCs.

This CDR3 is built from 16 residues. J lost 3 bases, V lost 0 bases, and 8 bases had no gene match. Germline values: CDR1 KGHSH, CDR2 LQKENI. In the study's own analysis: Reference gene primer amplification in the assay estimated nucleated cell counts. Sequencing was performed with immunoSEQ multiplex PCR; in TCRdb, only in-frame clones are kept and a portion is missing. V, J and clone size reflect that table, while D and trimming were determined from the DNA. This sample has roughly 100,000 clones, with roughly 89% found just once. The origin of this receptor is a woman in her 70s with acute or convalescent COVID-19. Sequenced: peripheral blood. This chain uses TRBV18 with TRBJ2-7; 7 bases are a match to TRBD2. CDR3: CASSPPREGINYEQYV. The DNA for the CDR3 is TGTGCCAGCTCACCACCGAGGGAGGGTATTAACTACGAGCAGTACGTC.